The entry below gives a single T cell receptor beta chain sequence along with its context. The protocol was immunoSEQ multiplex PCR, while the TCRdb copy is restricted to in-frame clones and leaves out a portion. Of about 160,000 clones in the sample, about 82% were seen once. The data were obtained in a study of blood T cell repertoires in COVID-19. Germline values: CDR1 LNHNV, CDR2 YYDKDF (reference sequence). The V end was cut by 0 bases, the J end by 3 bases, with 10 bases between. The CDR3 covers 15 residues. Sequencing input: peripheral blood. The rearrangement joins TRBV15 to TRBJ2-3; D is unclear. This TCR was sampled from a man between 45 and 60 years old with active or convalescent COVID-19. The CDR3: CATSRDTVRTDTQYF. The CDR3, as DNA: TGTGCCACCAGCAGAGATACAGTGAGAACAGATACGCAGTATTTT.